The TCR beta chain under discussion was sequenced for a study of HIV-infected patients and healthy controls. Study-wide results and caveats: HIV-infected patients and controls differed significantly in mean usage of eight alpha and eight beta V genes. HIV-infected repertoires had significantly higher mean Gini indices than controls, possibly reflecting oligoclonality.

This clonotype was counted only a few times. What it binds is unknown. The repertoire came from unfractionated whole blood and reflected all unsorted peripheral T cells. RNA came from 2.5 to 3 ml of peripheral blood. Germline CDR1 SGHVS, CDR2 FQNEAQ. This CDR3 has 14 residues. V dropped 5 bases and J dropped 5; count of bases not matched to a gene: 4. Reverse transcription used around 500 ng RNA and constant-region primers for alpha and beta. Alpha and beta chain libraries were made separately by chain-specific third strand synthesis with multiplexing indices. Priming off the SP2 site generated the second strand. TCRdb used MiXCR to reprocess the 5' RACE reads, holding one entry per CDR3 protein. The sample lists more than 8,500 distinct CDR3 sequences, 5.8% occurring once.

The chain uses TRBV7-8 and TRBJ2-5, with 11 positions matching TRBD2. Sequenced sample: blood. This receptor was taken from an adult in good health. CDR3 sequence reads: CASSPWTSGETQYF. CDR3 nucleotides: TGTGCCAGCAGCCCCTGGACTAGCGGGGAGACCCAGTACTTC.